This T cell receptor beta chain is drawn from a study of T-cell reconstitution after alpha-beta-depleted transplantation in children. The TCRbeta library was prepared with unique molecular identifiers. Via MiXCR, TCRdb re-called the PCR reads, giving one row per CDR3 protein. This table has 230,000 or so distinct CDR3 sequences, 9.7% appearing once. This CDR3 has 18 amino acids. Per germline, CDR1 LGHDT and CDR2 YNNKEL (reference sequence). V was clipped by 4 bases and J by 0 bases, with 19 bases between them. A few counts support this clonotype. The gene calls are TRBV3-1 and TRBJ2-1; D is unresolved. The specimen was PBMCs from the stem cell graft donor, collected from the stem cell graft. This clonotype originated in a human donor who donated a stem cell graft to a child with SCID. CDR3 nucleotides: TGTGCCAGCAGCCGAAGTTCTCCTGTAACGGGCTCCTACAATGAGCAGTTCTTC. Translation: CASSRSSPVTGSYNEQFF.